The 10 T cell receptor beta chains given below trace back to one sample, sequenced in a study of cytomegalovirus exposure and HLA in healthy donors (dated by TCRdb to the late 2010s). Libraries were made using the immunoSEQ multiplex PCR assay. A mixture of 60 forward primers for TCR Vbeta segments and 13 reverse primers for TCR Jbeta segments was used in the multiplex PCR. TCRdb mirrors the immuneACCESS table, restricted to in-frame sequences. Some clones are absent from its copies; in checked studies, under half trace to an unresolved V gene, and the reason for the others is unknown. Across this sample there are some 180,000 clones, with roughly 74% seen only once. The top ten clones comprise roughly 2.7% of the sample. Sequencing was carried out using PBMCs. These receptors came from a female donor in good health and CMV-seronegative.

The J gene is TRBJ2-7, the V gene TRBV19; 7 positions match TRBD1. Germline lookup yields CDR1 LNHDA and CDR2 SQIVND (reference sequence). The trim removed 8 bases at V and 7 bases at J, leaving 5 bases unmatched. This CDR3 has 11 amino acids. DNA for the CDR3: TGTGCCAGTTCACAGGGGTGGGAGCAGTACTTC. Amino acids: CASSQGWEQYF.

The chain carries TRBV27 and TRBJ2-5; 15 bases map to TRBD2. The better agreement between TRBJ2-7 and the DNA end casts doubt on the J call. Germline V lookup: CDR1 MNHEY, CDR2 SMNVEV (reference sequence). There are 16 residues in the CDR3. CDR3 sequence: CASSRTSGRASDEQYF. As DNA, the CDR3 is TGTGCCAGCAGTCGGACTAGCGGGAGGGCCAGCGACGAGCAGTACTTC.

This clone showed up just a few times. This chain links TRBV4-2 with TRBJ2-1; 9 bases match TRBD2. CDR1 and CDR2 (germline): LGHNA, YNFKEQ. V trimming: 2 bases; J trimming: 8 bases; junction bases outside the gene matches: 10. CDR3 length equals 16 residues. The CDR3 region has the DNA TGTGCCAGCAGCCAACCCGGGACTAGCATTCTACATGAGCAGTTCTTC. It yields the protein CASSQPGTSILHEQFF.

The J gene is TRBJ2-7, the V gene TRBV28, with D maybe TRBD2 (6 bases). CDR3 length: 16 residues. The germline V and J ends were trimmed by 5 bases and 3 bases, with 20 bases remaining between them. Germline CDR1 reads MDHEN; CDR2 reads SYDVKM. The CDR3 coding sequence is TGTGCCAGCAGTCCCCTCTTGGACGGGAGAGTCTACGAGCAGTACTTC. Its translation: CASSPLLDGRVYEQYF.

This clone appeared a single time. The chain carries TRBV7-2 and TRBJ1-1; no reliable D call. This CDR3 spans 13 amino acids. Germline V gene lookup returns CDR1 SGHTA and CDR2 FQGNSA. Trimming removed 0 bases at V and 5 bases at J, with 7 bases between. CDR3 amino acids: CASSLAGRTEAFF. As DNA, the CDR3 is TGTGCCAGCAGCTTAGCTGGGAGGACTGAAGCTTTCTTT.

The rearrangement uses TRBV2 and TRBJ1-5; D is ambiguous. Looked up from germline, CDR1 is SNHLY and CDR2 is FYNNEI. Trimming removed 4 bases at V and 4 bases at J, with 8 bases between. The length of the CDR3 is 13 residues. CDR3 sequence reads: CASSARGNQPQHF. The CDR3 bases are TGTGCCAGCAGTGCCCGAGGGAATCAGCCCCAGCATTTT.

The gene calls are TRBV29-1 and TRBJ2-1; the match to TRBD2 covers 8 bases. Germline assignment: CDR1 SQVTM and CDR2 ANQGSEA. V lost 1 base and J lost 0; bases outside the gene matches: 8. The CDR3 extends over 17 amino acids. CDR3 protein: CSVEVLRAGDSYNEQFF. The CDR3 nucleotides are TGCAGCGTTGAAGTACTTCGAGCGGGAGACTCCTACAATGAGCAGTTCTTC.

In this sample, this clone turned up a few times. This chain links TRBV5-1 with TRBJ1-1; no clear D gene. Germline V gene sequence: CDR1 SGHRS, CDR2 YFSETQ. The CDR3 has 13 amino acids. With 5 bases removed from V and 4 bases from J, the gap between germline ends came to 12 bases. The DNA of the CDR3 is TGCGCCAGCAGTGGCGGCGGGCCCACTGAAGCTTTCTTT. Encoded protein: CASSGGGPTEAFF. The whole variable domain, filled in from reference TRBV5-1 and TRBJ1-1, reads KAGVTQTPRYLIKTRGQQVTLSCSPISGHRSVSWYQQTPGQGLQFLFEYFSETQRNKGNFPGRFSGRQFSNSRSEMNVSTLELGDSALYLCASSGGGPTEAFFGQGTRLTVV.

This clone was counted once. The rearrangement uses TRBV7-9 and TRBJ2-7; D might be TRBD2 (7 bases). V shed 1 base and J shed 6 bases, with 16 bases lying between them. The CDR3 spans 15 residues. CDR1 is SEHNR and CDR2 is FQNEAQ in the germline V gene (reference sequence). For the CDR3, the DNA is TGTGCCAGCAGCTTAGGGGGACGGGGGGCGCCCGAGCAGTACTTC. Its protein product is CASSLGGRGAPEQYF.

The chain is built from TRBV5-4 and TRBJ1-2; D perhaps matches TRBD1 (6 bases). The germline V and J ends were trimmed by 3 bases and 0 bases, with 21 bases remaining between them. Germline V gene data show CDR1 as SGHNT and CDR2 as YYREEE (reference sequence). The CDR3 contains 18 residues. The CDR3 spells CASSSTFLSDRPNYGYTF. CDR3 nucleotide sequence: TGTGCCAGCAGCTCAACCTTCCTATCGGACAGACCTAACTATGGCTACACCTTC.